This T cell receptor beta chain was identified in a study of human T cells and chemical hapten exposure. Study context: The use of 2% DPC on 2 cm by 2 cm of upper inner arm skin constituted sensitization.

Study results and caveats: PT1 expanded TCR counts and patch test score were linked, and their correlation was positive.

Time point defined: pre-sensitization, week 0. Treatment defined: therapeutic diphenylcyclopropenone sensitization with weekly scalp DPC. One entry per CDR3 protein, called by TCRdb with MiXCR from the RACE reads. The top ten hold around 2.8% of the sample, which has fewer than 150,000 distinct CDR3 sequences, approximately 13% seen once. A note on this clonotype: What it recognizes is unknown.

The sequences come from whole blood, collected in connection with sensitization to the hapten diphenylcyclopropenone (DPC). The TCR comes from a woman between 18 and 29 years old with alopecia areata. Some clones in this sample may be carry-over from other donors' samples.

The CDR3 sequence: CASSFRSSYNSPLHF. CDR3 nucleotide sequence: TGTGCCAGCAGTTTCCGAAGCTCCTATAATTCACCCCTCCACTTT. The J gene is TRBJ1-6, the V gene TRBV28; no clear D. Trimming removed 3 bases from V and 0 bases from J, with 6 bases in between. The CDR3 consists of 15 residues. Germline V lookup: CDR1 MDHEN, CDR2 SYDVKM.